This entry is about one T cell receptor beta chain. The data derive from a study of blood T cell repertoires in COVID-19. In the study overall: Italy, Spain and the United States were the sources of the convalescent and acute COVID-19 samples.

The CDR3 loop spans 15 amino acids. V lost 4 bases, J lost 5 bases, and 17 bases lay in between. The germline CDR1 and CDR2 sequences are SGHDN and FVKESK. The table came from immunoSEQ multiplex PCR; TCRdb's copy has only in-frame clones and leaves some out. In the table there are roughly 200,000 clones, more than 75% of which are singletons. The sequence was collected from an elderly woman with acute or convalescent COVID-19. The sample consisted of peripheral blood. The chain is built from TRBV14 and TRBJ2-5, with D unclear. The CDR3 bases are TGTGCCAGCAGCCCTACCCTGGCGGCTACCGAGACCCAGTACTTC. Protein sequence: CASSPTLAATETQYF.